This T cell receptor beta chain originates from a study of vaccination effects on CD4 cells after COVID-19. Using immunoSEQ multiplex PCR, the repertoire was profiled, and TCRdb retains in-frame clones only, with some absent. The data hold 30,000 to 45,000 clones, with about two thirds observed a single time. Study-wide results and limits: Researchers reported few convalescent patients and no early post-infection timepoints in the study.

Sequencing in the ViraFEST assay came after antigen-specific CD4+ T cells had been expanded with viral peptide pools, which were used to stimulate PBMC. Subsequent to roughly 9 days of culture, CD4+ T cells were isolated. None of these healthy vaccinees had been infected with SARS-CoV-2 before vaccination. The researchers cultured fewer than 2.5 million PBMC per well with approximately 9.1 IU/ml IL-2 and roughly 9.1 ug/ml peptides. Cultures received IL-2 medium that replaced half the medium on days 3 and 7. The ends were cut back, 4 bases at V and 7 bases at J, with 11 bases in the middle. The CDR3 has 12 residues. Germline CDR1 is KGHSH and CDR2 is LQKENI. Remarks on this clone: What it binds is unknown.

Source: CD4+ T cells from PBMCs cultured with SARS-CoV-2 spike peptides, taken before COVID-19 vaccination. The sequence was obtained from a human donor who received a COVID-19 vaccine. The chain uses TRBV18 and TRBJ2-7; a possible D gene is TRBD1 (7 bases). The CDR3 region has the DNA TGTGCCAGCTCACTGCGGGGACAGGAGCAGTACTTC. It translates to CASSLRGQEQYF.